This T cell receptor (beta chain) originates from a study of blood T cell repertoires in COVID-19. Overall study: Spain, Italy and the United States supplied samples that represented acute and convalescent COVID-19. The analysed material was cDNA or gDNA that came from T cells, B-cell-depleted T cells, or PBMCs.

This CDR3 has 14 residues. V was pared by 2 bases and J by 6 bases, with 8 bases between. Germline loops: CDR1 SNHLY, CDR2 FYNNEI. Generated by immunoSEQ multiplex PCR, the TCRdb table keeps only in-frame clones and is missing some. The data contain about 98,000 clones, roughly 86% of them singletons. The chain uses TRBV2 and TRBJ1-6; a weak D match, TRBD1 (6 bases). The source of this sequence is a man aged 45-60 years with acute or convalescent COVID-19. Source material: peripheral blood. The CDR3 nucleotides are TGTGCCAGCAGTGAATGGACAGCTAATTCACCCCTCCACTTT. Translating it yields CASSEWTANSPLHF. Variable domain in full (rest from reference TRBV2 and TRBJ1-6): EPEVTQTPSHQVTQMGQEVILRCVPISNHLYFYWYRQILGQKVEFLVSFYNNEISEKSEIFDDQFSVERPDGSNFTLKIRSTKLEDSAMYFCASSEWTANSPLHFGNGTRLTVT.